The source of this T cell receptor (beta chain) is a study of blood T cells in healthy people across ages. Across the study: Per two T cells, about one barcoded beta molecule was captured through template switching. Overall study results and limits: Older age coincided with a roughly linear decline in TCR beta diversity per million T cells.

In germline, CDR1 is SGHRS, CDR2 YFSETQ. The V gene lost 2 bases and the J gene lost 4 bases, with 12 bases spanning the gap. The length of the CDR3 is 15 residues. Isolating PBMCs gave at least 6 million of these cells per sample. A remark on this clonotype: Antigen unknown.

Primers used in a second PCR of roughly 6 to 11 cycles were a sample-barcoded 5' primer and a J-beta primer mix. MiXCR was run by TCRdb on the 5' RACE reads, yielding one entry per CDR3 protein. The sample yields hundreds of thousands of distinct CDR3 sequences, around 52% seen once. The TCR was taken from a woman at least 80 years old in good health. The sequenced sample consisted of blood. J is TRBJ2-2 and V is TRBV5-1; D call uncertain. The CDR3: CASSFGFDGTGELFF. In DNA form, the CDR3 reads TGCGCCAGCAGCTTCGGCTTCGATGGCACCGGGGAGCTGTTTTTT.